These 2 T cell receptor beta chains originate from one sample sequenced in a study of blood T cells in healthy people across ages. A second PCR, run for roughly 6 to 11 cycles, used a sample-barcoded 5' primer plus a J-beta primer mix. One entry per CDR3 protein results from TCRdb running MiXCR on the 5' RACE reads. The repertoire has about 1.4 million distinct CDR3 sequences, roughly 60% of them found once; the top ten carry 5% to 7%. The sample comprised blood. The receptors originated from a man between 18 and 35 years old in good health.

In this sample, this clonotype turned up a few times. V and J are TRBV29-1 and TRBJ1-5, with TRBD1 identical over 12 bases. The CDR3 sequence is 20 residues long. Per germline, CDR1 SQVTM and CDR2 ANQGSEA. The trim removed 4 bases at V and 3 bases at J, leaving 19 bases unmatched. CDR3 protein: CSVVVSTGTGGTRANQPQHF. In DNA form, the CDR3 reads TGCAGCGTTGTCGTTAGCACCGGGACAGGGGGCACTAGGGCCAATCAGCCCCAGCATTTT.

V gene TRBV11-2 combines with J gene TRBJ2-4, with D tentatively TRBD2 (6 bases). The J call may be in error: the DNA end matches TRBJ2-5 better. The germline gives CDR1 SGHAT, CDR2 FQNNGV. The CDR3 sequence is 16 residues long. CDR3: CASSPREVGGQETQYF. CDR3 in DNA: TGTGCCAGCAGTCCGAGGGAAGTGGGGGGACAAGAGACCCAGTACTTC.